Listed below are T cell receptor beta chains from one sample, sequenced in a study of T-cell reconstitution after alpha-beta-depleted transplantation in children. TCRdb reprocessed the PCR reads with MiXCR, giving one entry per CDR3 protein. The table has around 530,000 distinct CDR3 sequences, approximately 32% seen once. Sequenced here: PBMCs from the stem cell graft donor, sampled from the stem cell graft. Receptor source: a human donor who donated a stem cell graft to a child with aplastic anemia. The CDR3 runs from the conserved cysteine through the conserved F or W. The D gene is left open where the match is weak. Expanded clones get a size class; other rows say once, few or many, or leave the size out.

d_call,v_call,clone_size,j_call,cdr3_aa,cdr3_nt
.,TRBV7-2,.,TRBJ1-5,CASSFPGQPQHF,TGTGCCAGCAGCTTTCCGGGTCAGCCCCAGCATTTT
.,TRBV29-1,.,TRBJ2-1,CSVAFIDNEQFF,TGCAGCGTCGCGTTCATCGACAATGAGCAGTTCTTC
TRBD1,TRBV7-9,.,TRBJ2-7,CASSWDRDYEQYF,TGTGCCAGCAGCTGGGACAGAGACTACGAGCAGTACTTC
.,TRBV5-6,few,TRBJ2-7,CASSLSGGHEQYF,TGTGCCAGCAGCTTGTCAGGAGGTCACGAGCAGTACTTC
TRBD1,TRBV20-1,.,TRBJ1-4,CSARVRGGNEKLFF,TGCAGTGCTAGAGTTCGAGGGGGCAACGAAAAACTGTTTTTT
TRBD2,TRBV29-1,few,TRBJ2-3,CSVRASGRWGHTDTQYF,TGCAGCGTTCGGGCTAGCGGGAGGTGGGGACACACAGATACGCAGTATTTT
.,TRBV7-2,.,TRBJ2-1,CASSYFGDVRNEQFF,TGTGCCAGCAGCTACTTCGGGGACGTCCGGAATGAGCAGTTCTTC
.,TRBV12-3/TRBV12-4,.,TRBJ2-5,CASSLLQPQETQYF,TGTGCCAGCAGTTTACTGCAACCCCAAGAGACCCAGTACTTC
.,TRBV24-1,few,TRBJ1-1,CATSRGGEAFF,TGTGCCACCAGTAGGGGAGGTGAAGCTTTCTTT
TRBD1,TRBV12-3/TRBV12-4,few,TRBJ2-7,CASSGQGDYEQYF,TGTGCCAGCAGTGGACAGGGCGACTACGAGCAGTACTTC
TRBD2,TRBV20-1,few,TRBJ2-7,CSAPRTSDEQYF,TGCAGTGCTCCCCGGACTAGCGACGAGCAGTACTTC
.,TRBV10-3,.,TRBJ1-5,CAISGDNQPQHF,TGTGCCATCTCTGGGGATAATCAGCCCCAGCATTTT
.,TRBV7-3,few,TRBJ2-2,CASSLLGQGNTGELFF,TGTGCCAGCAGCTTATTGGGTCAGGGCAACACCGGGGAGCTGTTTTTT
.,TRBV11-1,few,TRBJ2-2,CASSFRRSTGELFF,TGTGCCAGCAGCTTTCGGCGGAGCACCGGGGAGCTGTTTTTT
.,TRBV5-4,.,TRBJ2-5,CASSLFRRGKKVGTQYF,TGTGCCAGCAGTTTATTTAGACGGGGAAAAAAGGTTGGGACCCAGTACTTC
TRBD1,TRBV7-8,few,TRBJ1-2,CASSSGQGMGYTF,TGTGCCAGCAGCTCCGGACAGGGGATGGGCTACACCTTC
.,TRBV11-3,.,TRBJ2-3,CASSLHRASTDTQYF,TGTGCCAGCAGCTTACACAGGGCTAGCACAGATACGCAGTATTTT
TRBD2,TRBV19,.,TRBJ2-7,CASSVGGSWVYEQYF,TGTGCCAGTAGTGTGGGCGGGAGTTGGGTCTACGAGCAGTACTTC
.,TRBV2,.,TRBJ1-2,CASSEAGYYGYTF,TGTGCCAGCAGTGAAGCAGGGTACTATGGCTACACCTTC
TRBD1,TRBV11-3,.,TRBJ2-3,CASSLDGTGLTDTQYF,TGTGCCAGCAGCTTAGATGGGACAGGGTTAACAGATACGCAGTATTTT
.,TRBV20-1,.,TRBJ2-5,CSAGRSIEETQYF,TGCAGTGCTGGGAGATCAATCGAAGAGACCCAGTACTTC
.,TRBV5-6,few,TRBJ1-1,CASNLFEQNTEAFF,TGTGCCAGCAACCTCTTCGAACAAAACACTGAAGCTTTCTTT
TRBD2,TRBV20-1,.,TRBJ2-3,CSAREGLAGVIDTQYF,TGCAGTGCTAGAGAAGGGCTAGCGGGAGTTATAGATACGCAGTATTTT
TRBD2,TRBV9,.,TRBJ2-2,CASSPTGTSGQVGELFF,TGTGCCAGCAGCCCGACCGGGACTAGCGGTCAGGTCGGGGAGCTGTTTTTT
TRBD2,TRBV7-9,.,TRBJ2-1,CASSSPLREGNEQFF,TGTGCCAGCAGCTCCCCGCTGCGGGAGGGCAATGAGCAGTTCTTC
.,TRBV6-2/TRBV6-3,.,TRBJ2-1,CASSSDYRVNEQFF,TGTGCCAGCAGTTCCGACTACAGGGTCAATGAGCAGTTCTTC
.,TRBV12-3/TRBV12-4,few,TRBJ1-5,CASRWGIGTGNQPQHF,TGTGCCAGCCGTTGGGGGATAGGGACGGGCAATCAGCCCCAGCATTTT
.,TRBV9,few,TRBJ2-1,CASKEGEGLGGEQFF,TGTGCCAGCAAAGAGGGGGAGGGCCTCGGGGGTGAGCAGTTCTTC
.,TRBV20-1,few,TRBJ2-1,CSLSWGLNNEQFF,TGCAGTCTTTCTTGGGGACTCAACAATGAGCAGTTCTTC
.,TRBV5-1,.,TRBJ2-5,CASSLYGQETQYF,TGCGCCAGCAGCTTGTACGGCCAAGAGACCCAGTACTTC
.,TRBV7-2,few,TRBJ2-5,CASSVAGHEGETQYF,TGTGCCAGCAGCGTAGCCGGGCACGAGGGGGAGACCCAGTACTTC